This TCR beta chain came from a study of cytomegalovirus exposure and HLA in healthy donors. With respect to this clone: What it binds is not known.

V gave up 2 bases and J gave up 7 bases, with 15 bases separating them. Germline V gives CDR1 SGHTA, CDR2 FQGTGA. The CDR3 covers 15 residues. 60 Vbeta and 13 Jbeta primers were used in PCR. Sequencing was performed with immunoSEQ multiplex PCR; in TCRdb, only in-frame clones are kept and a portion is missing. The table shows approximately 150,000 clones, with roughly two thirds occurring only once. Overall study results and limits: What TCR beta sequences reportedly achieved was accurate prediction of HLA-A and HLA-B alleles in most subjects.

What was sequenced was PBMCs. The chain recombines TRBV7-3 with TRBJ2-1; weak D call: TRBD2 (6 bases). The receptor comes from a woman aged 18-30 years in good health and CMV-seropositive. The CDR3 bases are TGTGCCAGCAGCTTAGGCGCGGGGATTATAAATGAGCAGTTCTTC. This encodes CASSLGAGIINEQFF.